These T cell receptor beta chains were read from a single sample in a study of T cells in Graves' hyperthyroidism and ophthalmopathy. A single record per CDR3 protein comes from TCRdb applying MiXCR to the multiplex PCR reads. The table records more than 600,000 distinct CDR3 sequences, about a sixth of them present only once. Material: blood. These receptors all stem from a man aged 18 to 30 with Graves' hyperthyroidism. Both conserved end residues are part of each CDR3.

J gene	V gene	CDR3 length	CDR3 protein
TRBJ2-7	TRBV28	16	CASSLYMAGASYEQYF
TRBJ2-1	TRBV11-3	16	CASSRKRLAAYNEQFF
TRBJ1-2	TRBV29-1	11	CSVKLNYGYTF
TRBJ1-5	TRBV7-8	15	CASSLNRGPSQPQHF
TRBJ1-5	TRBV18	15	CASSRTGAPNQPQHF
TRBJ2-4	TRBV30	13	CAWSVAAKNIQYF
TRBJ2-7	TRBV6-2/TRBV6-3	13	CASSSSGWREQYF
TRBJ2-7	TRBV4-1	14	CASSASGQGNEQYF
TRBJ2-7	TRBV7-9	15	CASSLLGTGSYEQYF
TRBJ2-1	TRBV12-3/TRBV12-4	14	CASTGGSSYNEQFF
TRBJ2-4	TRBV28	17	CASSPSRETLAKNIQYF
TRBJ2-7	TRBV28	14	CASSTGRTSYEQYF
TRBJ2-5	TRBV28	15	CASSPRTGAKETQYF
TRBJ1-1	TRBV4-1	15	CASSQSSYPNTEAFF
TRBJ2-2	TRBV19	15	CASSIQRLNTGELFF
TRBJ2-3	TRBV3-1	14	CASSQESGRDTQYF
TRBJ1-1	TRBV20-1	17	CSARDPGQGAFSTEAFF
TRBJ2-1	TRBV19	14	CASRSAGGQREQFF
TRBJ2-7	TRBV5-4	16	CASSLALDRNSYEQYF
TRBJ2-1	TRBV30	15	CAWSVLGTGRNEQFF
TRBJ2-7	TRBV4-1	15	CASSRGTSGRLEQYF
TRBJ1-5	TRBV11-3	15	CASSLAQSSNQPQHF
TRBJ2-3	TRBV15	15	CASSEPQGRTDTRYF
TRBJ1-2	TRBV6-5	15	CASSYSRGVNYGYTF
TRBJ1-3	TRBV6-6	14	CASSYSKRRNTIYF
TRBJ2-3	TRBV30	12	CASRLAGYTQYF
TRBJ1-1	TRBV9	14	CASSVGSTDTEAFF
TRBJ1-1	TRBV12-5	12	CASGLVGPEAFF
TRBJ1-2	TRBV24-1	11	CATSDPYGYTF
TRBJ1-1	TRBV11-1	13	CASSNDRGRFAFF
TRBJ2-5	TRBV28	15	CASSTRDRGLETQYF
TRBJ1-5	TRBV20-1	14	CSARDRGREQPQHF
TRBJ2-3	TRBV7-3	15	CASRPGLAGPDTQYF
TRBJ2-1	TRBV7-3	13	CASSLTRRDEQFF
TRBJ2-7	TRBV6-2/TRBV6-3	16	CASSTLQGPKSYEQYF
TRBJ1-3	TRBV9	15	CASSLDSIYGNTIYF
TRBJ2-3	TRBV7-2	16	CASSFRAGVMGDTQYF